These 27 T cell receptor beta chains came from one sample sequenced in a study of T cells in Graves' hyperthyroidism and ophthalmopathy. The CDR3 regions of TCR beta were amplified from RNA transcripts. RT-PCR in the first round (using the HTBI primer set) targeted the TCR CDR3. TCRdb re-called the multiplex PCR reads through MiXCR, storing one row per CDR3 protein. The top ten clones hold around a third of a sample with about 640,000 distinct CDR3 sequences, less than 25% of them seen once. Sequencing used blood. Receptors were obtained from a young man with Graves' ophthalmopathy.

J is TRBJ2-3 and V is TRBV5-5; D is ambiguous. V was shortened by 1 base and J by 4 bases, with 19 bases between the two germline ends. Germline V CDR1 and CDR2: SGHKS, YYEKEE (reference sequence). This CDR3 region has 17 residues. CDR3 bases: TGTGCCAGCAGCTTGAGTTACGGCTCACTCGGGCCAGATACGCAGTATTTT. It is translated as CASSLSYGSLGPDTQYF.

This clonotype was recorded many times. For the CDR3, the DNA is TGTGCCAGCAGTCCGTCCCGGTGGGCTTTCTTT. Translating gives CASSPSRWAFF. This chain connects TRBV12-3 or TRBV12-4 to TRBJ1-1; D unresolved. The CDR3 length is 11 residues. V was pared by 5 bases and J by 11 bases, with 12 bases between.

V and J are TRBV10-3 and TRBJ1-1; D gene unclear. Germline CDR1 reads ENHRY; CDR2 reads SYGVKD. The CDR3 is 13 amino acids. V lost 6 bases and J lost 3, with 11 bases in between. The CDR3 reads CAISSGRDTEAFF. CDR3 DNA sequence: TGTGCCATCAGCTCCGGACGGGACACTGAAGCTTTCTTT.

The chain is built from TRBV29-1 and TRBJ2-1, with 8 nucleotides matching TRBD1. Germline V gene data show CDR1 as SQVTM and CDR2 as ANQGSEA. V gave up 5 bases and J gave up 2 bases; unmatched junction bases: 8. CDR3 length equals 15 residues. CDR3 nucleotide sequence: TGCAGCGTTTTAGAACAGGGGGTAGCCTACAATGAGCAGTTCTTC. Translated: CSVLEQGVAYNEQFF.

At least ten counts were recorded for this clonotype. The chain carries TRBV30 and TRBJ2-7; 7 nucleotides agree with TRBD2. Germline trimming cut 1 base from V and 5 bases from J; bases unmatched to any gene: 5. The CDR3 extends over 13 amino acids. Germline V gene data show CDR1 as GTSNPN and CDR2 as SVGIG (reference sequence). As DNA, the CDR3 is TGTGCCTGGAGTGGGCTGGCGGGAGACGAGCAGTACTTC. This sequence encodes CAWSGLAGDEQYF.

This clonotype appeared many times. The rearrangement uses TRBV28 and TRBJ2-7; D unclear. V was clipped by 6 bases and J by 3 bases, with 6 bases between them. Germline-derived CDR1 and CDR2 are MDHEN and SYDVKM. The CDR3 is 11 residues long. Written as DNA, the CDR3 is TGTGCCAGCAGCCCCAACTACGAGCAGTACTTC. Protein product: CASSPNYEQYF.

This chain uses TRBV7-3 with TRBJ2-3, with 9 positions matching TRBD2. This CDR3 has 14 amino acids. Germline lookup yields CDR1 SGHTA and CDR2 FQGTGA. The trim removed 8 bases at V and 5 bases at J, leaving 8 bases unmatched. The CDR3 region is CASGAGGPIDTQYF. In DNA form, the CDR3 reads TGTGCCAGCGGGGCGGGAGGGCCTATAGATACGCAGTATTTT.

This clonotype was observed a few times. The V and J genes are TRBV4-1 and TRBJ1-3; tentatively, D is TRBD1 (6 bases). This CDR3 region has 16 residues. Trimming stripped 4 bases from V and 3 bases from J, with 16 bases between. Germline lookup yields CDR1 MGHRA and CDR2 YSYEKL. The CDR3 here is CASSLERGAVGNTIYF. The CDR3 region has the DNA TGCGCCAGCAGCCTCGAACGGGGGGCGGTTGGAAACACCATATATTTT.

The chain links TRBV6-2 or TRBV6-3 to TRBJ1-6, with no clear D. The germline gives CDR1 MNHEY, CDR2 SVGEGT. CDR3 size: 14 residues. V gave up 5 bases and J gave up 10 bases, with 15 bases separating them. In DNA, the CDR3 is TGTGCCAGCAGTGTACCGGGGAATCGGTCACCCCTCCACTTT. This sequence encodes CASSVPGNRSPLHF.

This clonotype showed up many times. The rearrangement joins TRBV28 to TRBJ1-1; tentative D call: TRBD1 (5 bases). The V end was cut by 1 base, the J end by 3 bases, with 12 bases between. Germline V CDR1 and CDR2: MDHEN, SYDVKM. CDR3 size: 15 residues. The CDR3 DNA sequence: TGTGCCAGCAGTTTATATTCTCGGACATACACTGAAGCTTTCTTT. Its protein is CASSLYSRTYTEAFF.

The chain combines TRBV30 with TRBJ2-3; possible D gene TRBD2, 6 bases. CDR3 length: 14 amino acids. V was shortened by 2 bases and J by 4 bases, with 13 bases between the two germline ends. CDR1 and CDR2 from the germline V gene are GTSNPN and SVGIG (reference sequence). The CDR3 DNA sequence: TGTGCCTGGAGTTTCGGGAGTGATCCAGATACGCAGTATTTT. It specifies CAWSFGSDPDTQYF.

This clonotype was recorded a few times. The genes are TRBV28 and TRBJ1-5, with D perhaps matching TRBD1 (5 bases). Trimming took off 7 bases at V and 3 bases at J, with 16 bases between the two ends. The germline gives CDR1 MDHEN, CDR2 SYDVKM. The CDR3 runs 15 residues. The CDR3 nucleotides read TGTGCCAGCACTACGTCCCGCAGGGACAATCAGCCCCAGCATTTT. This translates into CASTTSRRDNQPQHF.

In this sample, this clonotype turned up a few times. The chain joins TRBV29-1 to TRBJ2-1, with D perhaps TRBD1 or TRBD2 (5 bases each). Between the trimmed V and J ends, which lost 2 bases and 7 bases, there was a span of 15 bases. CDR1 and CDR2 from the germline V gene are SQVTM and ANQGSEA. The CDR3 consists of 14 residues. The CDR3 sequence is CSVESPGRLNEQFF. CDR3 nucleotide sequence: TGCAGCGTTGAATCCCCGGGACGACTTAATGAGCAGTTCTTC.

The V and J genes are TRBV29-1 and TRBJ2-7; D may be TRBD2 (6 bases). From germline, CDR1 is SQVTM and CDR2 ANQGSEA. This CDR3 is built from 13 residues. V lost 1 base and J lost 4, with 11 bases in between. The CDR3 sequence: CSVEGGESYEQYF. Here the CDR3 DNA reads TGCAGCGTTGAAGGGGGGGAATCGTACGAGCAGTACTTC.

The CDR3 sequence: CASSFRTFNEQFF. The CDR3 nucleotides are TGTGCCAGCAGCTTTCGGACCTTTAATGAGCAGTTCTTC. The chain links TRBV7-8 to TRBJ2-1; D gene uncertain. There are 13 residues in the CDR3. The germline gives CDR1 SGHVS, CDR2 FQNEAQ. V lost 3 bases and J lost 7, with 10 bases in between.

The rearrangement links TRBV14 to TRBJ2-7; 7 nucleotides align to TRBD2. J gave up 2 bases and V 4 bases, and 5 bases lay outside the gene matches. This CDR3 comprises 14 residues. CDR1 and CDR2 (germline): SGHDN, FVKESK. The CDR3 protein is CASSLQAGTYEQYF. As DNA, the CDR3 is TGTGCCAGCAGCCTACAAGCGGGGACCTACGAGCAGTACTTC.

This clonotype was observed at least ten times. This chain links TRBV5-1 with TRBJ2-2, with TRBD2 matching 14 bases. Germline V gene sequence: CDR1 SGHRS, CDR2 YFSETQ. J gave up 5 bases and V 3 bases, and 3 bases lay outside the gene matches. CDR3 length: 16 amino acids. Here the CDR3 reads CASSWGLAGDTGELFF. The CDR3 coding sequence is TGCGCCAGCAGCTGGGGACTAGCGGGAGATACCGGGGAGCTGTTTTTT.

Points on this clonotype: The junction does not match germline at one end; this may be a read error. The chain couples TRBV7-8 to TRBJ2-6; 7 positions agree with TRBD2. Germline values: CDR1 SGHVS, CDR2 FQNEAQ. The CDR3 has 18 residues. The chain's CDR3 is CASSLAGGESSWANVLTF. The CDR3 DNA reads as TGTGCCAGCAGCTTAGCTGGGGGGGAGAGCTCTTGGGCCAACGTCCTGACTTTC.

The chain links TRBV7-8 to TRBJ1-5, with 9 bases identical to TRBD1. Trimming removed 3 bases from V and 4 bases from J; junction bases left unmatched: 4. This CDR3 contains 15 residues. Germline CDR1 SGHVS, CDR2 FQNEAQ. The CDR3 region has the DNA TGTGCCAGCAGCTTTGCCGGACAGGGGAATCAGCCCCAGCATTTT. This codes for CASSFAGQGNQPQHF.

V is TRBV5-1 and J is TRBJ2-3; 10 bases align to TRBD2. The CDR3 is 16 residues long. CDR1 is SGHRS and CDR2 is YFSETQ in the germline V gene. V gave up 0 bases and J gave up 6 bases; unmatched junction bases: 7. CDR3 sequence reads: CASSLGVLAGVDTQYF. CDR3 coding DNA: TGCGCCAGCAGCTTGGGGGTTCTAGCGGGAGTGGATACGCAGTATTTT.

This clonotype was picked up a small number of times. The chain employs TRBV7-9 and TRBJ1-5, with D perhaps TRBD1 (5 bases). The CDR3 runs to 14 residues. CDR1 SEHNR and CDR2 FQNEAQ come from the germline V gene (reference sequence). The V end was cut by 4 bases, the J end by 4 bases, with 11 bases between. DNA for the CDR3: TGTGCCAGCAGCTCAACAGGTACAAATCAGCCCCAGCATTTT. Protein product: CASSSTGTNQPQHF.

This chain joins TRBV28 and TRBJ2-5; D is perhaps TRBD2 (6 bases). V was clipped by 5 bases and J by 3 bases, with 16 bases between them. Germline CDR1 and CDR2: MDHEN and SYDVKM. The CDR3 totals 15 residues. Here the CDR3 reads CASSRRGSGEETQYF. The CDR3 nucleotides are TGTGCCAGCAGTAGACGAGGGTCGGGGGAAGAGACCCAGTACTTC.

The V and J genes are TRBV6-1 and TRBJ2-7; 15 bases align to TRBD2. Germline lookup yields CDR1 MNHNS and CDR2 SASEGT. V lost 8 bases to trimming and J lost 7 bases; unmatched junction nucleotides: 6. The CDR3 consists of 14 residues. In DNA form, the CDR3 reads TGTGCCAGCGGGACTAGCGGGAGGATAAGTGAGCAGTACTTC. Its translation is CASGTSGRISEQYF.

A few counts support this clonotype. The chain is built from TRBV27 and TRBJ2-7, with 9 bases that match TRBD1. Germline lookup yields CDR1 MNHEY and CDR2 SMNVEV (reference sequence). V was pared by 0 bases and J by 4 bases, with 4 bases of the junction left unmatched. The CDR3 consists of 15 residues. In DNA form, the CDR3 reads TGTGCCAGCAGTTTATCGGGACAGGGTCGGTACGAGCAGTACTTC. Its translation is CASSLSGQGRYEQYF.

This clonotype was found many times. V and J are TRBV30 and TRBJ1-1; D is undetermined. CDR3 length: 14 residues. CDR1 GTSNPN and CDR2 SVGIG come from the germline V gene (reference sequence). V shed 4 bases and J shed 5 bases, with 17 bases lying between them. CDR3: CAWNGNSRGTEAFF. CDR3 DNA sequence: TGTGCCTGGAATGGAAACAGCAGAGGAACTGAAGCTTTCTTT.

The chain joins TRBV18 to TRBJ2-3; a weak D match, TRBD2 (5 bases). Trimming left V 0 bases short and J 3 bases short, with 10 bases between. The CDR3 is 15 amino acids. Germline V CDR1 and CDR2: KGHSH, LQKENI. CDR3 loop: CASSPPGSLTDTQYF. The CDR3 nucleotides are TGTGCCAGCTCACCACCGGGGAGTTTGACAGATACGCAGTATTTT.

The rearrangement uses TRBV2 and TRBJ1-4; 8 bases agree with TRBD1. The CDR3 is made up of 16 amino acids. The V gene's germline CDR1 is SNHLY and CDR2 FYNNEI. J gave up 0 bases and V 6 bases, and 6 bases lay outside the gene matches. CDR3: CASSLQTGATNEKLFF. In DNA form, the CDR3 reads TGTGCCAGCAGCCTACAGACAGGGGCAACTAATGAAAAACTGTTTTTT.